This T cell receptor beta chain was sequenced during a study of patients and donors after allogeneic stem cell transplantation. TCRdb re-called the RT-PCR reads with MiXCR, one entry per CDR3 protein. The sample records 9,000 or so distinct CDR3 sequences, roughly 4% being singletons. CDR3 size: 15 residues. J gave up 7 bases and V 1 base, and 10 bases lay outside the gene matches. Germline assignment: CDR1 SGHRS and CDR2 YFSETQ. This clonotype has at least ten counts. The chain has TRBV5-1 and TRBJ2-7; 8 bases match TRBD2. This TCR was recovered from a human donor who was either an allogeneic HSCT recipient or a stem cell or donor lymphocyte infusion donor (not recorded which). It is not recorded whose cells these are; they may come from a transplant donor. The sample taken for sequencing was blood, either unsorted or a sorted T cell fraction (not recorded which). CDR3 DNA: TGCGCCAGCAGCTTGATCCTAGCGGGTAGAGGGGAGCAGTACTTC. This translates into CASSLILAGRGEQYF.